This T cell receptor beta chain stems from a study of control samples from healthy donors and cancer patients (dated by TCRdb to between 2020 and 2021). With regard to this clone: It has no known antigen specificity. Per-base qualities were not stored, and no clone one base away is much larger.

The library relied on the immunoSEQ multiplex PCR assay. TCRdb mirrors the immuneACCESS table, restricted to in-frame sequences. Some clones are absent from its copies; in checked studies, under half trace to an unresolved V gene, and the reason for the others is unknown. The sample profile shows fewer than 200,000 clones; 80% to 90% of them were found once. Around 11% of the sample comes from the top ten. The germline V gene provides CDR1 SNHLY and CDR2 FYNNEI. A distance of 14 bases separates the germline ends of V and J, which lose 1 base and 7 bases respectively. From cysteine to phenylalanine, the CDR3 is 16 amino acids long. Of all the DNA, just the CDR3 is kept, 48 bases in frame from base 1.

This receptor chain uses TRBV2 and TRBJ1-6, with the identity of the D gene unclear. Material: blood. The clonotype was recovered from a man aged 25-45 years in good health. The nucleotides read TGTGCCAGCAGTGAAGGTAACGCCAGCCCCAATTCACCCCTCCACTTT. The translation is CASSEGNASPNSPLHF.